What follows are 19 T cell receptor beta chains derived from one specimen sequenced in a study of blood T cell repertoires in COVID-19. TCRdb's table, derived via immunoSEQ multiplex PCR, lists solely in-frame clones and lacks some. The table has 230,000 or so clones, 89% seen once. The material sequenced was peripheral blood. These receptors were taken from a woman aged 40-49 years who had recovered from COVID-19.

The V call is TRBV6-5, the J call TRBJ1-2, with D uncertain. The V gene lost 6 bases and the J gene lost 7 bases, with 12 bases spanning the gap. The CDR3 is 12 amino acids. Germline loops: CDR1 MNHEY, CDR2 SVGAGI. CDR3 DNA: TGTGCCAGCAGGTCGCAGGTCGGTGGCTACACCTTC. Translated: CASRSQVGGYTF.

The rearrangement uses TRBV29-1 and TRBJ2-1, with TRBD2 identical over 8 bases. After removal of 5 bases from V and 9 bases from J, the junction contained 6 bases not matched to a gene. This CDR3 spans 12 amino acids. The germline V gene encodes CDR1 SQVTM and CDR2 ANQGSEA. CDR3 coding DNA: TGCAGCGTTACCGGGACTAGGGTTGAGCAGTTCTTC. It codes for CSVTGTRVEQFF.

V and J are TRBV19 and TRBJ1-5; no firm D call. The CDR3 has 14 amino acids. Germline V CDR1 and CDR2: LNHDA, SQIVND (reference sequence). V shed 4 bases and J shed 2 bases, with 9 bases lying between them. Here the CDR3 DNA reads TGTGCCAGTAGTAGCGGAATCGGCAATCAGCCCCAGCATTTT. As protein: CASSSGIGNQPQHF.

The chain is built from TRBV28 and TRBJ1-5, with D possibly matching TRBD1 (5 bases). CDR1 and CDR2 (germline): MDHEN, SYDVKM. The CDR3 covers 14 residues. V dropped 2 bases and J dropped 9 bases, with 14 bases sitting between them. The CDR3 protein is CASSLTGGLGPQHF. The CDR3 DNA sequence: TGTGCCAGCAGTTTAACCGGGGGTTTGGGGCCCCAGCATTTT.

V is TRBV20-1 and J is TRBJ2-7, with no clear D. The CDR3 has 11 residues. Germline V gene lookup returns CDR1 DFQATT and CDR2 SNEGSKA (reference sequence). V lost 1 base, J lost 4 bases, and 5 bases lay in between. CDR3 sequence: CSARAGYEQYF. For the CDR3, the DNA is TGCAGTGCTAGAGCCGGGTACGAGCAGTACTTC.

On this clone itself: Different DNA sequences within this sample yield the same CDR3. The gene calls are TRBV12-3 or TRBV12-4 and TRBJ1-5, with a weak D call TRBD1 (5 bases). There are 11 residues in the CDR3. V lost 4 bases and J lost 7, with 5 bases in between. The CDR3 coding sequence is TGTGCCAGCAGTTCAGGGCAGCCCCAGCATTTT. Its protein is CASSSGQPQHF.

The rearrangement uses TRBV7-9 and TRBJ1-1; D might be TRBD1 (6 bases). Per the germline V gene, CDR1 is SEHNR and CDR2 is FQNEAQ (reference sequence). Trimming shortened V by 5 bases and J by 6 bases, and 16 bases separated the two germline ends. The CDR3 contains 14 residues. CDR3 in amino acids: CASSPGQYLPEAFF. CDR3 coding DNA: TGTGCCAGCAGCCCCGGACAGTATCTACCTGAAGCTTTCTTT. Complete variable domain (other parts from reference TRBV7-9 and TRBJ1-1): DTGVSQNPRHKITKRGQNVTFRCDPISEHNRLYWYRQTLGQGPEFLTYFQNEAQLEKSRLLSDRFSAERPKGSFSTLEIQRTEQGDSAMYLCASSPGQYLPEAFFGQGTRLTVV.

The chain couples TRBV3-1 (or the pseudogene TRBV3-2) to TRBJ1-1; D is unresolved. Per germline, CDR1 LGHDT and CDR2 YNNKEL (reference sequence). V was shortened by 4 bases and J by 0 bases, with 6 bases between the two germline ends. This CDR3 is built from 13 residues. CDR3 sequence (DNA): TGTGCCAGCAGCCCACGCGTGAACACTGAAGCTTTCTTT. It encodes CASSPRVNTEAFF.

The V gene is TRBV11-2, the J gene TRBJ2-3; D uncertain. V was shortened by 0 bases and J by 5 bases, with 12 bases between the two germline ends. Germline assignment: CDR1 SGHAT and CDR2 FQNNGV. The CDR3 extends over 15 amino acids. DNA of the CDR3: TGTGCCAGCAGCTTAGAGGTCCCTTCAGTAGATACGCAGTATTTT. It specifies CASSLEVPSVDTQYF.

V gene TRBV7-2 combines with J gene TRBJ2-7; tentative D call: TRBD2 (6 bases). The V and J ends lost 1 base and 0 bases respectively, with 13 bases between them. The germline V gene encodes CDR1 SGHTA and CDR2 FQGNSA. The CDR3 runs to 16 residues. CDR3 residues: CASSLDLGLDSYEQYF. The CDR3 DNA follows: TGTGCCAGCAGCTTAGACTTGGGACTTGACTCCTACGAGCAGTACTTC. Full variable domain (rest looked up from reference TRBV7-2 and TRBJ2-7): GAGVSQSPSNKVTEKGKDVELRCDPISGHTALYWYRQSLGQGLEFLIYFQGNSAPDKSGLPSDRFSAERTGGSVSTLTIQRTQQEDSAVYLCASSLDLGLDSYEQYFGPGTRLTVT.

The chain uses TRBV12-3 or TRBV12-4 and TRBJ1-1; maybe TRBD1 (5 bases). Trimming stripped 7 bases from V and 5 bases from J, with 11 bases between. This CDR3 has 12 residues. The CDR3 here is CASTLRGTEAFF. CDR3 nucleotide sequence: TGTGCCAGCACTCTGCGGGGGACTGAAGCTTTCTTT.

The chain joins TRBV9 to TRBJ1-2; D gene uncertain. This CDR3 contains 13 residues. Per the germline V gene, CDR1 is SGDLS and CDR2 is YYNGEE. V was clipped by 2 bases and J by 8 bases, with 13 bases between them. In nucleotides, the CDR3 is TGTGCCAGCAGCGTGCGGTCGGGAGACGGCTACACCTTC. As protein: CASSVRSGDGYTF.

V gene TRBV19 combines with J gene TRBJ1-4; D is unresolved. Trimming shortened V by 6 bases and J by 7 bases, and 3 bases separated the two germline ends. CDR3 length: 10 amino acids. Looked up from germline, CDR1 is LNHDA and CDR2 is SQIVND (reference sequence). CDR3 sequence reads: CASRAEKLFF. CDR3 nucleotide sequence: TGTGCCAGTAGGGCTGAAAAACTGTTTTTT. The complete variable domain, with remaining parts taken from reference TRBV19 and TRBJ1-4, reads DGGITQSPKYLFRKEGQNVTLSCEQNLNHDAMYWYRQDPGQGLRLIYYSQIVNDFQKGDIAEGYSVSREKKESFPLTVTSAQKNPTAFYLCASRAEKLFFGSGTQLSVL.

The table lists this clone with a few counts. The chain links TRBV6-5 to TRBJ1-3; 8 bases are a match to TRBD1. Trimming at V came to 6 bases and at J to 2 bases, leaving 0 bases not matched to a gene. This CDR3 has 13 amino acids. CDR1 and CDR2 from the germline V gene are MNHEY and SVGAGI. The CDR3 spells CASRDRAGNTIYF. CDR3 sequence (DNA): TGTGCCAGCAGGGACAGGGCTGGAAACACCATATATTTT.

On this clone: The same CDR3 can be traced to other DNA sequences in this sample. The chain employs TRBV5-1 and TRBJ2-1; D may be TRBD1 (5 bases). Germline CDR1 SGHRS, CDR2 YFSETQ. This CDR3 comprises 15 residues. Trimming stripped 4 bases from V and 0 bases from J, with 11 bases between. The CDR3: CASSLGQGSYNEQFF. CDR3 nucleotides: TGCGCCAGCAGCCTGGGCCAGGGCTCCTACAATGAGCAGTTCTTC.

This clone was seen only once. This chain uses TRBV11-1 with TRBJ2-2, with TRBD1 identical over 7 bases. The CDR3 has 14 residues. Germline V gene data show CDR1 as SGHAT and CDR2 as FQDESV (reference sequence). Trimming cost V 5 bases and J 3 bases; bases outside gene matches: 3. CDR3 sequence (DNA): TGTGCCAGCAGCACAGACAGGGACACCGGGGAGCTGTTTTTT. Its protein product is CASSTDRDTGELFF.

This chain uses TRBV28 with TRBJ2-1, with 11 bases matching TRBD2. With V trimmed by 7 bases and J by 5 bases, 7 bases remained unmatched. Germline V gene lookup returns CDR1 MDHEN and CDR2 SYDVKM. The CDR3 is 15 residues long. CDR3 nucleotide sequence: TGTGCCAGCAAATATAGCGGGGGGGGCAACAATGAGCAGTTCTTC. As protein: CASKYSGGGNNEQFF.

The sample holds a few counts of this clone. The chain uses TRBV2 and TRBJ1-1, with TRBD1 as a possible D gene (6 bases). Germline V gene data show CDR1 as SNHLY and CDR2 as FYNNEI. V gave up 7 bases and J gave up 5 bases, with 14 bases separating them. The CDR3 covers 13 residues. Here the CDR3 reads CASKTTRGTEAFF. The CDR3 coding sequence is TGTGCCAGCAAGACCACCAGGGGAACTGAAGCTTTCTTT. Full variable domain (outside the CDR3, taken from reference TRBV2 and TRBJ1-1): EPEVTQTPSHQVTQMGQEVILRCVPISNHLYFYWYRQILGQKVEFLVSFYNNEISEKSEIFDDQFSVERPDGSNFTLKIRSTKLEDSAMYFCASKTTRGTEAFFGQGTRLTVV.

The table lists this clone with a count of one. CDR3 sequence (DNA): TGTGCCAGCAGTTTGGTCTGGATCGGGTTGGGTGAGCAGTTCTTC. It encodes CASSLVWIGLGEQFF. The V and J genes are TRBV27 and TRBJ2-1; D is unclear. Trimming left V 3 bases short and J 9 bases short, with 18 bases between. CDR3 length: 15 residues. In germline, CDR1 is MNHEY, CDR2 SMNVEV (reference sequence).